This T cell receptor beta chain stems from a study of cytomegalovirus exposure and HLA in healthy donors. Study-wide points: According to an earlier analysis, most TCR beta V segments yielded productive rearrangements about 87% or about 30% of the time.

The germline V gene encodes CDR1 SGHAT and CDR2 FQDESV (reference sequence). This CDR3 is 15 amino acids long. The J segment lost 4 bases and the V segment lost 5 bases, leaving 8 bases of the junction unmatched. On this clone: The antigen remains undetermined.

The primer mix had 60 Vbeta and 13 Jbeta primers. Some clones are missing from TCRdb's copy, which holds only in-frame ones; the method was immunoSEQ multiplex PCR. The profile covers 90,000 to 150,000 clones, with over 65% appearing a single time and roughly 10% taken by the ten largest. The sequence was collected from a woman aged 50 to 60 in good health and CMV-seropositive. The J gene is TRBJ2-1, the V gene TRBV11-1; 7 nucleotides line up with TRBD1. Sequenced material: PBMCs. CDR3 amino acids: CASSPRDSGYNEQFF. The DNA for the CDR3 is TGTGCCAGCAGCCCCCGGGACAGTGGATACAATGAGCAGTTCTTC.